This T cell receptor (beta chain) appears in the sequencing data of a study of regulatory T cells in long-lasting Graves disease. Findings and limits, study-wide: Sharing of public clonotypes was greater in persistent patients (roughly 2,600) than in new patients (roughly 970).

Regarding time point: newly diagnosed GD, antithyroid drugs for less than 3 months. The TCR library was made from RNA extracted from PBMCs. This clonotype was picked up many times. Its target is not known. Relying on iRepertoire HTBI primers and Arm-PCR of CDR3 regions, the team built TCR beta libraries. MiXCR, applied by TCRdb to the multiplex PCR reads, yields one record per CDR3 protein. This table holds 600,000 to 650,000 distinct CDR3 sequences, 16% found once. Another study also made use of these data, one on T cells in Graves' hyperthyroidism and ophthalmopathy.

This sample comprised peripheral blood mononuclear cells (PBMCs), obtained at new diagnosis, from a patient treated with antithyroid drugs. This clonotype was obtained from a woman younger than 45 with Graves disease.

CDR3 sequence reads: CASGSAGSTTYEQYF. The CDR3 nucleotides are TGTGCCAGCGGGTCAGCGGGGAGTACGACCTACGAGCAGTACTTC. The V and J genes are TRBV28 and TRBJ2-7; 7 bases agree with TRBD2. V gave up 8 bases and J gave up 2 bases; unmatched junction bases: 12. Germline V CDR1 and CDR2: MDHEN, SYDVKM. The CDR3 runs 15 residues.